This TCR beta chain came from a study of cytomegalovirus exposure and HLA in healthy donors. Study-level findings and limits: Published work reported that the classifier diagnosed cytomegalovirus status with high specificity and sensitivity.

The study ran its PCR with 60 Vbeta and 13 Jbeta primers. Sequencing was performed with immunoSEQ multiplex PCR; in TCRdb, only in-frame clones are kept and a portion is missing. The data hold approximately 130,000 clones, with about 80% observed a single time. Trimming pared 3 bases from V and 1 base from J, leaving 12 bases between. Germline V lookup: CDR1 MGHRA, CDR2 YSYEKL. The CDR3 is 15 amino acids. A remark on this clone: The antigen remains unidentified.

The chain employs TRBV4-1 and TRBJ1-2; D is unresolved. The sample was PBMCs. The source is a boy aged 2 to 10 in good health and CMV-seronegative. CDR3 region: CASSQGRGYNYGYTF. DNA for the CDR3: TGCGCCAGCAGCCAGGGAAGAGGGTATAACTATGGCTACACCTTC.